This TCR beta chain was sequenced for a study of T cell responses to AZD1222 COVID-19 vaccine. V gave up 5 bases and J gave up 3 bases, with 11 bases separating them. Germline-derived CDR1 and CDR2 are MDHEN and SYDVKM. The CDR3 spans 13 residues. Measured with immunoSEQ multiplex PCR; TCRdb has only the in-frame clones, and not every one. The top ten hold around 5.2% of the sample, which has about 90,000 clones, 91% seen once. This specimen was peripheral blood, taken on day 0 of MenACWY control vaccination. J is TRBJ2-7 and V is TRBV28; D gene uncertain. This sequence was found in an adult in good health. Written as DNA, the CDR3 is TGTGCCAGCAGTAAGACGCAATTCTACGAGCAGTACTTC. Protein: CASSKTQFYEQYF.